The clone carrying this TCR beta chain was recorded only once. Antigen specificity is unknown. CDR1 and CDR2 from the germline V gene are SGHRS and YFSETQ. Trimming removed 0 bases from V and 10 bases from J, with 11 bases in between. This CDR3 region has 14 residues. The data were produced by immunoSEQ multiplex PCR, yet TCRdb's version contains in-frame clones alone and is incomplete. The sample yields millions of clones, roughly 94% seen once. This entry comes from a study of shared clonotypes between healthy human individuals. Study-level findings and limits: Several donors showed sharing of about 5.5% of naive CD4 clonotypes.

What was sequenced was naive CD4+ T cells sorted from blood. This sample's subset: CD45RA+ positively selected. The V gene is TRBV5-1, the J gene TRBJ1-6; D is perhaps TRBD1 (6 bases). This TCR came from a man between 18 and 35 years old in good health. The CDR3 DNA is TGCGCCAGCAGCTTGGACTCACAGGGCTCACCCCTCCACTTT. Protein product: CASSLDSQGSPLHF.